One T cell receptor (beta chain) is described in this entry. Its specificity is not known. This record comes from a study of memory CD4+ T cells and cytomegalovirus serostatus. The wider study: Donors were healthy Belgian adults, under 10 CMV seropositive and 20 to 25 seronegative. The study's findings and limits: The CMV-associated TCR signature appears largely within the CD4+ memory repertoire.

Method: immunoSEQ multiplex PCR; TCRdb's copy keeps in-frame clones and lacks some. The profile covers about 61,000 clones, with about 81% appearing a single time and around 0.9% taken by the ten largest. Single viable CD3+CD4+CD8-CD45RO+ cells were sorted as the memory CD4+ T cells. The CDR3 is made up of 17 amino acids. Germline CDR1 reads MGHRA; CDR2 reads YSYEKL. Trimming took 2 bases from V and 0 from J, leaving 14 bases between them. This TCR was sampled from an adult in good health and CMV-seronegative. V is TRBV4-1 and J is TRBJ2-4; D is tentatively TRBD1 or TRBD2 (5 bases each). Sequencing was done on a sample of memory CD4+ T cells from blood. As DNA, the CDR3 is TGCGCCAGCAGCCAAATAGGGGAGCTTTTAGCCAAAAACATTCAGTACTTC. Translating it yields CASSQIGELLAKNIQYF.